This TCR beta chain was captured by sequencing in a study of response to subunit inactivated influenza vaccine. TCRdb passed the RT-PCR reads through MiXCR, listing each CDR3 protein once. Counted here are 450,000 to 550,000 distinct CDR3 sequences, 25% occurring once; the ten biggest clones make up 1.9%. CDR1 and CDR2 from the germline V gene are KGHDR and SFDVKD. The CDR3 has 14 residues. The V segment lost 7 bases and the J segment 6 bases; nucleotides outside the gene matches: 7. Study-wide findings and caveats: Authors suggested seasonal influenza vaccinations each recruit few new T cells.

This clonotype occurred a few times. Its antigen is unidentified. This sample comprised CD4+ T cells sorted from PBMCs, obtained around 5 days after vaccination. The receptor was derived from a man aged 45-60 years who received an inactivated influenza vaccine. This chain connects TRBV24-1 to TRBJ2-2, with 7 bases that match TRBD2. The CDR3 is CATRGGSGPGELFF. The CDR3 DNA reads TGTGCCACCAGGGGCGGGAGTGGGCCCGGGGAGCTGTTTTTT.